Below, 20 T cell receptor beta chains from the same sample are listed, as sequenced in a study of T cells in Graves' hyperthyroidism and ophthalmopathy. TCR beta CDR3 regions were amplified from RNA transcripts. With the HTBI primer set, the TCR CDR3 went through a first round of RT-PCR. MiXCR was run by TCRdb on the multiplex PCR reads, yielding one entry per CDR3 protein. Altogether 250,000 or so distinct CDR3 sequences are present, around 15% being singletons, with the ten largest covering around 30%. The sample consisted of blood. All receptors derive from a young woman with Graves' ophthalmopathy.

This clonotype showed up many times. The V and J genes are TRBV20-1 and TRBJ2-7; the D gene is possibly TRBD1 (5 bases). Germline lookup yields CDR1 DFQATT and CDR2 SNEGSKA (reference sequence). V lost 4 bases to trimming and J lost 1 base, with 8 bases between them. This CDR3 comprises 12 residues. CDR3 nucleotides: TGCAGTGCTAAAAGGGGTTCCTACGAGCAGTACTTC. Amino acid sequence: CSAKRGSYEQYF.

This clonotype was detected many times. The rearrangement joins TRBV6-1 to TRBJ1-1; possibly TRBD1 for D (5 bases). Trimming shortened V by 5 bases and J by 6 bases, and 16 bases separated the two germline ends. From germline, CDR1 is MNHNS and CDR2 SASEGT. The CDR3 extends over 14 amino acids. Here the CDR3 DNA reads TGTGCCAGCAGTACACCAGGGCTGAGGGCTGAAGCTTTCTTT. The encoded protein is CASSTPGLRAEAFF.

This clonotype was observed at least ten times. The chain joins TRBV15 to TRBJ2-7; TRBD1 is a possible D gene (5 bases). Trimming removed 1 base at V and 3 bases at J, with 7 bases between. The CDR3 extends over 13 amino acids. CDR1 is LNHNV and CDR2 is YYDKDF in the germline V gene (reference sequence). DNA for the CDR3: TGTGCCACCAGCAGAGGAGACAGCTACGAGCAGTACTTC. Translating gives CATSRGDSYEQYF.

This clonotype was seen ten or more times. The chain combines TRBV20-1 with TRBJ1-2; D gene ambiguous. This CDR3 comprises 13 residues. The V end was cut by 0 bases, the J end by 2 bases, with 7 bases between. Germline CDR1 is DFQATT and CDR2 is SNEGSKA (reference sequence). CDR3: CSARDMGNYGYTF. The CDR3 region has the DNA TGCAGTGCTAGAGATATGGGGAACTATGGCTACACCTTC.

This clonotype has at least ten counts. The chain has TRBV6-2 or TRBV6-3 and TRBJ1-1; 11 bases fit TRBD1. Germline CDR1 is MNHEY and CDR2 is SVGEGT. This CDR3 spans 16 amino acids. The V gene end was trimmed by 6 bases and the J gene end by 3 bases; junction bases not matched to a gene: 9. The CDR3 sequence: CASRKGQGAFYTEAFF. DNA of the CDR3: TGTGCCAGCAGGAAAGGACAGGGGGCTTTCTACACTGAAGCTTTCTTT.

As concerns this clonotype: This may be a read error, as it is one base from a much larger clone. The chain carries TRBV3-1 and TRBJ1-5, with D possibly being TRBD1 (5 bases). This CDR3 is 14 amino acids long. Germline V gene lookup returns CDR1 LGHDT and CDR2 YNNKEL (reference sequence). The CDR3, as DNA: TGTGCCAGCAGCCAATCGGGGCTGTTACTGCCCCGGCATTTT. Protein: CASSQSGLLLPRHF.

This clonotype was observed at least ten times. The genes are TRBV28 and TRBJ1-2; D might be TRBD1 (6 bases). The germline V and J ends were trimmed by 5 bases and 9 bases, with 22 bases remaining between them. CDR1 is MDHEN, CDR2 SYDVKM, per germline. The CDR3 has 15 residues. The CDR3 loop is CASSASGGHGWSYTF. CDR3 nucleotide sequence: TGTGCCAGCAGTGCATCCGGGGGACATGGTTGGAGCTACACCTTC.

This clonotype was picked up many times. This chain uses TRBV28 with TRBJ1-2; D is unresolved. Between the trimmed V and J ends, which lost 5 bases and 3 bases, there was a span of 10 bases. CDR3 size: 13 residues. Germline values: CDR1 MDHEN, CDR2 SYDVKM. The CDR3 coding sequence is TGTGCCAGCAGTCTTTACGGCCACTATGGCTACACCTTC. Protein: CASSLYGHYGYTF.

This clonotype was seen many times. The rearrangement links TRBV5-4 to TRBJ2-3, with TRBD2 matching over 13 bases. Trimming removed 4 bases from V and 3 bases from J; junction bases left unmatched: 5. The germline gives CDR1 SGHNT, CDR2 YYREEE (reference sequence). This CDR3 has 16 residues. The CDR3 sequence is CASSVGTSGDTDTQYF. Written as DNA, the CDR3 is TGTGCCAGCAGCGTGGGGACTAGCGGGGATACAGATACGCAGTATTTT.

There are many counts of this clonotype. The chain combines TRBV19 with TRBJ1-1; TRBD1 is a possible D gene (5 bases). The V and J ends lost 6 bases and 1 base respectively, with 9 bases between them. The CDR3 totals 13 residues. Germline CDR1 reads LNHDA; CDR2 reads SQIVND (reference sequence). The CDR3 loop reads CASRVGANTEAFF. CDR3 nucleotides: TGTGCCAGTAGGGTAGGGGCGAACACTGAAGCTTTCTTT.

This clonotype was observed many times. The chain carries TRBV10-3 and TRBJ1-2, with D maybe TRBD1 (5 bases). Between the trimmed V and J ends, which lost 3 bases and 7 bases, there was a span of 9 bases. The CDR3 contains 12 residues. Germline V gives CDR1 ENHRY, CDR2 SYGVKD. Written as DNA, the CDR3 is TGTGCCATCAGTGACAGGGATGGTGGCTACACCTTC. Translating it yields CAISDRDGGYTF.

This clonotype was recorded at least ten times. The chain has TRBV2 and TRBJ2-1, with 12 bases matching TRBD2. Trimming at V came to 6 bases and at J to 9 bases, leaving 6 bases not matched to a gene. There are 14 residues in the CDR3. In germline, CDR1 is SNHLY, CDR2 FYNNEI. In nucleotides, the CDR3 is TGTGCCAGCAGCCCAAGACTAGCGGGGGCTGAGCAGTTCTTC. Translated: CASSPRLAGAEQFF.

This clonotype was seen more than once but under ten times. The genes are TRBV20-1 and TRBJ2-3, with 9 bases fitting TRBD2. V was pared by 3 bases and J by 2 bases, with 6 bases of the junction left unmatched. Germline values: CDR1 DFQATT, CDR2 SNEGSKA (reference sequence). CDR3 length: 15 amino acids. For the CDR3, the DNA is TGCAGTGCTAGTAGACTAGCGGACTACACAGATACGCAGTATTTT. It yields the protein CSASRLADYTDTQYF.

At least ten counts were recorded for this clonotype. The J gene is TRBJ2-5, the V gene TRBV20-1; D possibly corresponds to TRBD2 (5 bases). This CDR3 has 15 amino acids. Germline V gives CDR1 DFQATT, CDR2 SNEGSKA (reference sequence). The V and J ends lost 3 bases and 3 bases respectively, with 17 bases between them. CDR3 nucleotides: TGCAGTGCTAGGGGGTTAGCGATACCCAAAGAGACCCAGTACTTC. Translation gives CSARGLAIPKETQYF.

This clonotype was counted many times. The chain couples TRBV20-1 to TRBJ2-7; 7 nucleotides match TRBD2. V shed 3 bases, J shed 1 base, and the junction held 6 bases outside the gene matches. This CDR3 is 14 amino acids long. Germline-derived CDR1 and CDR2 are DFQATT and SNEGSKA (reference sequence). The CDR3 nucleotides are TGCAGTGCTAGTGGCGTTAGCGGGTCCTACGAGCAGTACTTC. Protein product: CSASGVSGSYEQYF.

This clonotype was counted at least ten times. The CDR3 is CASSRGERSVNTEAFF. The CDR3 region has the DNA TGTGCCAGCAGCCGGGGGGAGAGGTCGGTGAACACTGAAGCTTTCTTT. The rearrangement joins TRBV12-3 or TRBV12-4 to TRBJ1-1, with a possible D match to TRBD1 (5 bases). CDR3 size: 16 residues. V gave up 6 bases and J gave up 0 bases, with 17 bases separating them.

This chain joins TRBV9 and TRBJ2-1; no definite D call. Trimming pared 0 bases from V and 0 bases from J, leaving 7 bases between. The CDR3 spans 15 residues. Germline V gene sequence: CDR1 SGDLS, CDR2 YYNGEE. CDR3 protein: CASSVDLLSYNEQFF. CDR3 nucleotide sequence: TGTGCCAGCAGCGTAGATCTCCTCTCCTACAATGAGCAGTTCTTC. Variable domain in full (rest from reference TRBV9 and TRBJ2-1): DSGVTQTPKHLITATGQRVTLRCSPRSGDLSVYWYQQSLDQGLQFLIQYYNGEERAKGNILERFSAQQFPDLHSELNLSSLELGDSALYFCASSVDLLSYNEQFFGPGTRLTVL.

V usage is TRBV27 and J usage is TRBJ1-5, with 8 bases matching TRBD1. The ends lost 7 bases at V and 6 bases at J; junction bases unmatched: 11. Germline V gene sequence: CDR1 MNHEY, CDR2 SMNVEV (reference sequence). This CDR3 spans 15 amino acids. CDR3 sequence reads: CASTGTGGWGQPQHF. The CDR3, as DNA: TGTGCCAGCACCGGGACAGGAGGTTGGGGTCAGCCCCAGCATTTT.

V gene TRBV4-3 combines with J gene TRBJ2-3, with D tentatively TRBD2 (7 bases). V lost 0 bases and J lost 3, with 22 bases in between. CDR3 length: 19 residues. The germline V gene encodes CDR1 LGHNA and CDR2 YSLEER. This CDR3 reads CASSQDMKGGGPRTDTQYF. CDR3 DNA sequence: TGCGCCAGCAGCCAAGATATGAAGGGGGGAGGGCCGCGGACAGATACGCAGTATTTT.

Many counts were recorded for this clonotype. The V and J genes are TRBV11-2 and TRBJ1-6; TRBD1 might be the D (5 bases). CDR3 size: 16 residues. Germline V lookup: CDR1 SGHAT, CDR2 FQNNGV. V gave up 1 base and J gave up 7 bases, with 14 bases separating them. The CDR3 loop reads CASSLVRGRANSPLHF. The CDR3 nucleotides are TGTGCCAGCAGCTTAGTGAGGGGACGGGCAAATTCACCCCTCCACTTT.